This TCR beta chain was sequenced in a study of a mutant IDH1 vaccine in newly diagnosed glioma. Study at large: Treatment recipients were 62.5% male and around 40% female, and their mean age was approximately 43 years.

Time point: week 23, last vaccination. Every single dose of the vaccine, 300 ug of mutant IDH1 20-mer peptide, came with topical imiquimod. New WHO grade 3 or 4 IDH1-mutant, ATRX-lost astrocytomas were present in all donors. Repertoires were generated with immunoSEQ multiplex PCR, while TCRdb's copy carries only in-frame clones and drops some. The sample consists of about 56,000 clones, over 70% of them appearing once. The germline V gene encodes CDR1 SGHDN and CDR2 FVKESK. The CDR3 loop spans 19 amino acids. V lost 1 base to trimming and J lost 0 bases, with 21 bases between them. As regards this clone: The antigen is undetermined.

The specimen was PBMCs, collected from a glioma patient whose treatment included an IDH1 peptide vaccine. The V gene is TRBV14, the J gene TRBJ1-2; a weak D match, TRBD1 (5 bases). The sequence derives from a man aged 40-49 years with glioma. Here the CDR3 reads CASSQGGSPWDPANYGYTF. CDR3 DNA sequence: TGTGCCAGCAGCCAAGGGGGGAGCCCCTGGGACCCCGCTAACTATGGCTACACCTTC.